A single sample gave rise to the 9 T cell receptor beta chains below, sequenced in a study of OX40 agonist ivuxolimab in advanced cancers. The repertoire was sequenced with immunoSEQ multiplex PCR; TCRdb's copy has only in-frame clones and lacks some. This table holds some 65,000 clones, 85% found once. This sample comprised CD4+ or CD8+ T cells sorted from blood, obtained in a trial of the OX40 agonist ivuxolimab. All receptors come from an adult with an advanced solid tumor such as melanoma, head and neck, liver or kidney cancer.

V and J are TRBV28 and TRBJ1-4, with 8 bases that match TRBD1. The germline gives CDR1 MDHEN, CDR2 SYDVKM. Trimming took 8 bases from V and 9 from J; bases not matched to a gene: 8. CDR3 length: 13 residues. CDR3 DNA sequence: TGTGCCAGCCAAGGACAGGGATTCCAAAAACTGTTTTTT. It is translated as CASQGQGFQKLFF.

The chain joins TRBV28 to TRBJ1-5, with unresolved D. Germline lookup yields CDR1 MDHEN and CDR2 SYDVKM. The CDR3 extends over 16 amino acids. The ends were cut back, 2 bases at V and 5 bases at J, with 16 bases in the middle. The CDR3 protein is CASSLILRQRDQPQHF. For the CDR3, the DNA is TGTGCCAGCAGTTTAATTTTGCGGCAGAGGGATCAGCCCCAGCATTTT.

The chain has TRBV7-2 and TRBJ2-3; TRBD2 agrees at 12 bases. V was pared by 3 bases and J by 4 bases, with 5 bases of the junction left unmatched. This CDR3 region has 16 residues. Per germline, CDR1 SGHTA and CDR2 FQGNSA. CDR3 sequence: CASSFPGLAGADTQYF. Here the CDR3 DNA reads TGTGCCAGCAGCTTTCCGGGACTAGCGGGTGCAGATACGCAGTATTTT.

The genes are TRBV7-9 and TRBJ2-2; D not resolved. Germline loops: CDR1 SEHNR, CDR2 FQNEAQ (reference sequence). Trimming took off 3 bases at V and 8 bases at J, with 4 bases between the two ends. There are 11 residues in the CDR3. Here the CDR3 reads CASSFVGELFF. The CDR3 region has the DNA TGTGCCAGCAGCTTTGTGGGGGAGCTGTTTTTT. The full variable domain, completed using reference TRBV7-9 and TRBJ2-2, is DTGVSQNPRHKITKRGQNVTFRCDPISEHNRLYWYRQTLGQGPEFLTYFQNEAQLEKSRLLSDRFSAERPKGSFSTLEIQRTEQGDSAMYLCASSFVGELFFGEGSRLTVL.

The chain couples TRBV7-9 to TRBJ1-1; D perhaps matches TRBD1 (6 bases). The CDR3 sequence is 15 residues long. Germline CDR1 SEHNR, CDR2 FQNEAQ (reference sequence). V was shortened by 5 bases and J by 0 bases, with 13 bases between the two germline ends. In DNA, the CDR3 is TGTGCCAGCAGCCAGACGACAGGAATGAACACTGAAGCTTTCTTT. Translated: CASSQTTGMNTEAFF.

This chain joins TRBV25-1 and TRBJ2-3, with D possibly matching TRBD2 (5 bases). Germline values: CDR1 MGHDK, CDR2 SYGVNS. Trimming removed 2 bases from V and 0 bases from J, with 12 bases in between. The CDR3 spans 16 residues. CDR3 DNA sequence: TGTGCCAGCAGTGAACTGAGCGGAAAGAGCACAGATACGCAGTATTTT. This gives the protein CASSELSGKSTDTQYF. Complete variable domain (other parts from reference TRBV25-1 and TRBJ2-3): EADIYQTPRYLVIGTGKKITLECSQTMGHDKMYWYQQDPGMELHLIHYSYGVNSTEKGDLSSESTVSRIRTEHFPLTLESARPSHTSQYLCASSELSGKSTDTQYFGPGTRLTVL.

This clone was detected only once. The V gene is TRBV18, the J gene TRBJ1-2; 7 positions match TRBD1. This CDR3 is 15 amino acids long. V lost 6 bases and J lost 5; bases outside the gene matches: 12. The germline V gene encodes CDR1 KGHSH and CDR2 LQKENI. In DNA, the CDR3 is TGTGCCAGCTCTCCTGGAGGGGGCGTGGGATATGGCTACACCTTC. It codes for CASSPGGGVGYGYTF.

This chain joins TRBV28 and TRBJ2-3; 7 nucleotides agree with TRBD2. Germline values: CDR1 MDHEN, CDR2 SYDVKM. J was trimmed by 5 bases and V by 3 bases; bases with no gene match: 17. The CDR3 length is 18 residues. Written as DNA, the CDR3 is TGTGCCAGCAGTTTTCTTGGTGGTTACGGGAGGTCGGGAGATACGCAGTATTTT. Translating it yields CASSFLGGYGRSGDTQYF.

The genes are TRBV25-1 and TRBJ2-7; TRBD1 might be the D (5 bases). The CDR3 spans 15 residues. Looked up from germline, CDR1 is MGHDK and CDR2 is SYGVNS. V lost 6 bases to trimming and J lost 2 bases, with 17 bases between them. In DNA form, the CDR3 reads TGTGCCAGCAGCCCGGCAGGGCCATTTACCTACGAGCAGTACTTC. It specifies CASSPAGPFTYEQYF.